The 19 T cell receptor beta chains presented below share a single source sample, sequenced in a study of blood T cell repertoires in COVID-19. Clones were read by immunoSEQ multiplex PCR, and TCRdb kept only the in-frame ones, dropping some. The repertoire holds 200,000 to 250,000 clones, with 86% as singletons. Source material: PBMCs or T cells enriched from blood (not recorded which). These TCRs come from a woman in her thirties who had been exposed to COVID-19.

This sequence joins TRBV6-4 and TRBJ2-3, with TRBD2 identical over 11 bases. The CDR3 is made up of 15 amino acids. Germline assignment: CDR1 MRHNA and CDR2 SNTAGT. V lost 0 bases, J lost 6 bases, and 2 bases stayed unmatched. The CDR3, as DNA: TGTGCCAGCAGTGACTCAGCTAGCGGGGGGGATACGCAGTATTTT. The encoded protein is CASSDSASGGDTQYF.

CDR3 amino acids: CASSSTDRAHPTGTGELFF. The CDR3 coding sequence is TGTGCCAGCAGCTCGACGGACAGGGCCCACCCAACCGGCACCGGGGAGCTGTTTTTT. This chain connects TRBV5-5 to TRBJ2-2; TRBD1 matches at 8 bases. The V segment lost 3 bases and the J segment 4 bases; nucleotides outside the gene matches: 17. The CDR3 spans 19 residues. CDR1 SGHKS and CDR2 YYEKEE come from the germline V gene (reference sequence). The whole variable domain, filled in from reference TRBV5-5 and TRBJ2-2, reads DAGVTQSPTHLIKTRGQQVTLRCSPISGHKSVSWYQQVLGQGPQFIFQYYEKEERGRGNFPDRFSARQFPNYSSELNVNALLLGDSALYLCASSSTDRAHPTGTGELFFGEGSRLTVL.

There are a few counts of this clone. This rearrangement joins TRBV3-1 (or the pseudogene TRBV3-2) to TRBJ2-2, with D possibly TRBD1 on 6 matching bases. Germline lookup yields CDR1 LGHDT and CDR2 YNNKEL (reference sequence). V lost 4 bases, J lost 6 bases, and 12 bases lay in between. The length of the CDR3 is 14 residues. Here the CDR3 DNA reads TGTGCCAGCAGCCCCAGGGGAGAGGCCGGGGAGCTGTTTTTT. The encoded protein is CASSPRGEAGELFF.

This chain links TRBV18 with TRBJ1-3; D unclear. V lost 3 bases, J lost 0 bases, and 12 bases lay in between. The CDR3 runs to 16 residues. Germline V gene sequence: CDR1 KGHSH, CDR2 LQKENI. The CDR3 spells CASSPNTVSSGNTIYF. The CDR3 coding sequence is TGTGCCAGCTCACCGAATACAGTTAGCTCTGGAAACACCATATATTTT.

V usage is TRBV5-6 and J usage is TRBJ2-1, with TRBD2 as a possible D gene (6 bases). V was cut by 2 bases and J by 6 bases, with 12 bases left in between. CDR3 length: 14 amino acids. CDR1 SGHDT and CDR2 YYEEEE come from the germline V gene. CDR3: CASSFGGGLNEQFF. In nucleotides, the CDR3 is TGTGCCAGCAGCTTTGGTGGGGGACTCAATGAGCAGTTCTTC.

The chain joins TRBV10-3 to TRBJ1-6, with 8 nucleotides matching TRBD1. The germline V gene encodes CDR1 ENHRY and CDR2 SYGVKD. CDR3 length: 15 residues. Trimming cost V 4 bases and J 9 bases; bases outside gene matches: 8. CDR3: CAISADRGMSSPLHF. The CDR3 DNA is TGTGCCATCAGTGCCGACAGGGGAATGTCTTCACCCCTCCACTTT.

As for this clone: This specimen includes other DNA sequences encoding the same CDR3. The chain carries TRBV12-3 or TRBV12-4 and TRBJ2-7; 7 nucleotides align to TRBD1. The CDR3 runs to 13 residues. Trimming removed 5 bases from V and 3 bases from J; junction bases left unmatched: 4. CDR3 residues: CASSRNRGYEQYF. The CDR3 bases are TGTGCCAGCAGTCGAAACAGGGGCTACGAGCAGTACTTC.

The genes are TRBV30 and TRBJ1-1; D perhaps matches TRBD1 (5 bases). From germline, CDR1 is GTSNPN and CDR2 SVGIG (reference sequence). V lost 0 bases to trimming and J lost 4 bases, with 9 bases between them. The CDR3 is 13 residues long. The CDR3 protein is CAWSVQEGTEAFF. Here the CDR3 DNA reads TGTGCCTGGAGTGTACAGGAGGGCACTGAAGCTTTCTTT.

The chain is built from TRBV9 and TRBJ2-2; D is possibly TRBD2 (6 bases). CDR1 is SGDLS, CDR2 YYNGEE, per germline. The CDR3 covers 15 residues. The germline V and J ends were trimmed by 0 bases and 0 bases, with 6 bases remaining between them. The CDR3 region is CASSVAGANTGELFF. In nucleotides, the CDR3 is TGTGCCAGCAGCGTAGCGGGGGCGAACACCGGGGAGCTGTTTTTT.

The chain is built from TRBV7-9 and TRBJ1-2, with 7 bases aligning to TRBD1. J was trimmed by 5 bases and V by 4 bases; bases with no gene match: 7. Germline values: CDR1 SEHNR, CDR2 FQNEAQ (reference sequence). The CDR3 runs to 14 residues. CDR3 DNA: TGTGCCAGCAGCTCGGAAAACAGGGGATATGGCTACACCTTC. Amino acids: CASSSENRGYGYTF. The whole variable domain, filled in from reference TRBV7-9 and TRBJ1-2, reads DTGVSQNPRHKITKRGQNVTFRCDPISEHNRLYWYRQTLGQGPEFLTYFQNEAQLEKSRLLSDRFSAERPKGSFSTLEIQRTEQGDSAMYLCASSSENRGYGYTFGSGTRLTVV.

The genes are TRBV5-8 and TRBJ1-1; tentatively, D is TRBD1 (6 bases). V lost 0 bases and J 1 base, leaving 10 bases between the germline ends. The CDR3 covers 15 residues. From germline, CDR1 is SGHTS and CDR2 YDEGEE. CDR3 in DNA: TGTGCCAGCAGCTTGGCCACGACAGGGAACACTGAAGCTTTCTTT. Translating gives CASSLATTGNTEAFF. Based on the CDR3 plus reference TRBV5-8 and TRBJ1-1, the full variable domain is EAGVTQSPTHLIKTRGQQATLRCSPISGHTSVYWYQQALGLGLQFLLWYDEGEERNRGNFPPRFSGRQFPNYSSELNVNALELEDSALYLCASSLATTGNTEAFFGQGTRLTVV.

The genes are TRBV5-1 and TRBJ1-2; D is uncertain. The germline V and J ends were trimmed by 4 bases and 2 bases, with 9 bases remaining between them. CDR3 length: 13 amino acids. CDR1 is SGHRS, CDR2 YFSETQ, per germline. DNA for the CDR3: TGCGCCAGCAGCCCCGGACTGAACTATGGCTACACCTTC. This codes for CASSPGLNYGYTF.

This clone was seen once. The chain employs TRBV10-3 and TRBJ1-6; no firm D call. The CDR3 runs 17 residues. Looked up from germline, CDR1 is ENHRY and CDR2 is SYGVKD. V lost 3 bases and J lost 6, with 18 bases in between. In DNA, the CDR3 is TGTGCCATCAGTGAATTCCTGACCGCCCTAGCTAATTCACCCCTCCACTTT. It codes for CAISEFLTALANSPLHF.

The chain carries TRBV27 and TRBJ1-3, with D possibly matching TRBD1 (6 bases). Germline loops: CDR1 MNHEY, CDR2 SMNVEV (reference sequence). The CDR3 is 14 residues long. Trimming cost V 5 bases and J 4 bases, with 12 bases left between them. The CDR3 DNA reads TGTGCCAGCAGTCGGACAGCCCCGGGAAACACCATATATTTT. Translation: CASSRTAPGNTIYF.

CDR3 region: CASRPARGSKGEQFF. The CDR3 coding sequence is TGTGCCAGCAGACCCGCACGGGGGTCTAAGGGTGAGCAGTTCTTC. The chain joins TRBV27 to TRBJ2-1; D is perhaps TRBD2 (6 bases). The CDR3 is 15 amino acids. V was trimmed by 6 bases and J by 9 bases, leaving 21 bases between them. CDR1 and CDR2 (germline): MNHEY, SMNVEV (reference sequence).

This clone came up a few times. The CDR3 loop is CASSVTGYRADTQYF. The CDR3 DNA reads TGTGCCAGCAGCGTTACAGGGTATAGGGCAGATACGCAGTATTTT. The V call is TRBV9, the J call TRBJ2-3; the D gene is possibly TRBD1 (6 bases). Germline V gene lookup returns CDR1 SGDLS and CDR2 YYNGEE. Trimming cost V 2 bases and J 4 bases, with 14 bases left between them. The CDR3 covers 15 residues.

This clone was seen once. CDR3: CASRQGAKNIQYF. The CDR3 DNA sequence: TGCGCCAGCCGACAGGGGGCCAAAAACATTCAGTACTTC. The chain joins TRBV10-2 to TRBJ2-4, with 8 positions matching TRBD1. V lost 8 bases, J lost 1 base, and 1 base stayed unmatched. CDR1 WSHSY and CDR2 SAAADI come from the germline V gene. The CDR3 is 13 amino acids.

The CDR3 reads CASEASAATNEKLFF. CDR3 coding DNA: TGTGCCAGCGAAGCCAGCGCTGCAACTAATGAAAAACTGTTTTTT. V usage is TRBV28 and J usage is TRBJ1-4; D is undetermined. Germline lookup yields CDR1 MDHEN and CDR2 SYDVKM. Trimming left V 8 bases short and J 0 bases short, with 13 bases between. This CDR3 is built from 15 residues.

The chain joins TRBV29-1 to TRBJ1-2, with D maybe TRBD1 (6 bases). Germline V gives CDR1 SQVTM, CDR2 ANQGSEA. CDR3 length: 13 amino acids. The germline V and J ends were trimmed by 4 bases and 2 bases, with 11 bases remaining between them. The DNA of the CDR3 is TGCAGCGTTGTAGGGGGGGAGAACTATGGCTACACCTTC. Its translation is CSVVGGENYGYTF.